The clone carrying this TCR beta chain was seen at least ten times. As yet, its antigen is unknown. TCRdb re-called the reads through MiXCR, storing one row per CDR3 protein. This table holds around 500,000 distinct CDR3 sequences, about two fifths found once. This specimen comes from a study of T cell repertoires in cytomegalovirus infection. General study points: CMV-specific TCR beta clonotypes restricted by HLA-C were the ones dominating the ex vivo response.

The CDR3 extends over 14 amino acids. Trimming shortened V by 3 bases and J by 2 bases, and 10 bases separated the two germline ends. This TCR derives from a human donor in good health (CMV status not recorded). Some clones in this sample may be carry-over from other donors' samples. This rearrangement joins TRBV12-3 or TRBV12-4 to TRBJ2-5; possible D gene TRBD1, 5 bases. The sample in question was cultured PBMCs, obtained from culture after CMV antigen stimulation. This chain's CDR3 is CASSFGQGQETQYF. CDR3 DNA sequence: TGTGCCAGCAGTTTCGGGCAGGGACAAGAGACCCAGTACTTC.